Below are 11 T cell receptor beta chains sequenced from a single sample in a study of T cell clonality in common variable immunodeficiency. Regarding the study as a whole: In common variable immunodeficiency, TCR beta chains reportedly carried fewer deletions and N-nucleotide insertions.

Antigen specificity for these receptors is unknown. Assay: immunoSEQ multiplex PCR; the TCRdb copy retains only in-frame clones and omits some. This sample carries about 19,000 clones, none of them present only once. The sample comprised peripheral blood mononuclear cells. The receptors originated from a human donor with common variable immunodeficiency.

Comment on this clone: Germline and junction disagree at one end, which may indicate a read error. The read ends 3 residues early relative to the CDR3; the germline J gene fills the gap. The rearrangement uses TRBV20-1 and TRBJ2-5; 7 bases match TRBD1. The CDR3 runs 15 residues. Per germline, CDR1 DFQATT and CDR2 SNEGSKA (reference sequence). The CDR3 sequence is CNARGLDRLQETQYF. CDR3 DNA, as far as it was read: TGCAATGCTAGAGGTCTGGACAGGCTCCAAGAGACC.

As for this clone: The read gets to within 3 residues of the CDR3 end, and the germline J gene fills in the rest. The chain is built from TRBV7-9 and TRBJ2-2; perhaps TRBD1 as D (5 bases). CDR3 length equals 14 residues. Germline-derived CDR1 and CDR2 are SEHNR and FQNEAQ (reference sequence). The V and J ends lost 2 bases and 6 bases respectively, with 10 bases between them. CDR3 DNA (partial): TGTGCCAGCAGCTTAAACCCAGGGTCCGGGGAG. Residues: CASSLNPGSGE. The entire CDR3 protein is CASSLNPGSGELFF.

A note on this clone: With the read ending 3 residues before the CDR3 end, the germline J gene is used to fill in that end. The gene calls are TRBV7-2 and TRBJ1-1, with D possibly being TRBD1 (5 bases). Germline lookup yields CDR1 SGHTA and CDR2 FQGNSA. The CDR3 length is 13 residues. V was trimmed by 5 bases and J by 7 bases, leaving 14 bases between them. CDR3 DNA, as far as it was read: TGTGCCAGCAGCGAGATAGTCCAGGGTGAA. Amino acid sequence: CASSEIVQGE. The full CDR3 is CASSEIVQGEAFF.

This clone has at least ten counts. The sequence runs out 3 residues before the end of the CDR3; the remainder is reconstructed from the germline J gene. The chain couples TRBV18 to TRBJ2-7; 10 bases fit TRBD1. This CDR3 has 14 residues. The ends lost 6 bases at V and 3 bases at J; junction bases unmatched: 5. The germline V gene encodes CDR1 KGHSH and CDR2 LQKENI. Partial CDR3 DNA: TGTGCCAGCTCCCCGGGACAGGGGAACTACGAG. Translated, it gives CASSPGQGNYE. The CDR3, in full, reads CASSPGQGNYEQYF.

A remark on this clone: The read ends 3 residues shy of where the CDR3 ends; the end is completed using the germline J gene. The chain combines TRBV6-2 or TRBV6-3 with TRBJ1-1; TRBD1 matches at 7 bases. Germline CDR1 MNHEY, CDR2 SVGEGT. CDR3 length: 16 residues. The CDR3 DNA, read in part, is TGTGCCAGCAGTTACAGAACCTACATTAGACAGGGAGGA. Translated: CASSYRTYIRQGG. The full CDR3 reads CASSYRTYIRQGGAFF.

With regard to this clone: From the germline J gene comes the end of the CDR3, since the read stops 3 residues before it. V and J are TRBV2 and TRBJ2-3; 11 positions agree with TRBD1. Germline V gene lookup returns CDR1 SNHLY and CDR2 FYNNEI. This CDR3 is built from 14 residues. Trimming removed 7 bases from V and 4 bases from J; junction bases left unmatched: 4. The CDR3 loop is CASTRDRGSDTQYF. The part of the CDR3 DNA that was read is TGTGCCAGCACTCGGGACAGGGGGTCAGATACG.

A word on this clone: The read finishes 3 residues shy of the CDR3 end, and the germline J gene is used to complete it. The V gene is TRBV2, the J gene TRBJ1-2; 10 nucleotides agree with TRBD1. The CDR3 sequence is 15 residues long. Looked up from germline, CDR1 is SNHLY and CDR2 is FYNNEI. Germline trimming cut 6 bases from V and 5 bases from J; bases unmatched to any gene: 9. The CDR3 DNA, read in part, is TGTGCCAGCAGACGGGACAGGGGAGGAGCGTATGGC. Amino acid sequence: CASRRDRGGAYG. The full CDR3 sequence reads CASRRDRGGAYGYTF.

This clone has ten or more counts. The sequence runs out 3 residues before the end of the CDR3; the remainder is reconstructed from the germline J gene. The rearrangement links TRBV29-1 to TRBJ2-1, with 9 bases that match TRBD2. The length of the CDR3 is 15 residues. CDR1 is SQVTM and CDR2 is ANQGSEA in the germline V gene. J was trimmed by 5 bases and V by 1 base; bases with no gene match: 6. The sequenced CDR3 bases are TGCAGCGTTGAAGTCGCGGGAGGGCCACACAATGAG. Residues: CSVEVAGGPHNE. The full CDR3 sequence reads CSVEVAGGPHNEQFF.

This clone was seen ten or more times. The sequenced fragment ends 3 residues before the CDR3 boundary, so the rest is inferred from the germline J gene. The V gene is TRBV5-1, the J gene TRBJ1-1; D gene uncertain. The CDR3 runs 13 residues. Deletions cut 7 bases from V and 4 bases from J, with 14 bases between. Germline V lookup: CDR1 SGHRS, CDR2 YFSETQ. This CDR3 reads CASHLALGTEAFF. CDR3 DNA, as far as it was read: TGCGCCAGCCACCTCGCACTTGGCACTGAA.

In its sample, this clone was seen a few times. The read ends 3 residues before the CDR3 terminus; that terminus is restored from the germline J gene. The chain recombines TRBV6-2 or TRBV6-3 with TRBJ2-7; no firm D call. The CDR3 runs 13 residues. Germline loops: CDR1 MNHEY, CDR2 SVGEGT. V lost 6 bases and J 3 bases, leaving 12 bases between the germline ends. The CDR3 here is CASSKGWNYEQYF. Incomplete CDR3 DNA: TGTGCCAGCAGCAAGGGTTGGAACTACGAG.

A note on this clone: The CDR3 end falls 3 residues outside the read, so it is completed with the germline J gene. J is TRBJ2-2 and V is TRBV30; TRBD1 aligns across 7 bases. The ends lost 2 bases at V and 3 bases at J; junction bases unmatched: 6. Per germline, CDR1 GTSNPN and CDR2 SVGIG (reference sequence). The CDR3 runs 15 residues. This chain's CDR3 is CAWSSRDRYTGELFF. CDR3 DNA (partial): TGTGCCTGGAGTAGTCGGGACAGATACACCGGGGAG.